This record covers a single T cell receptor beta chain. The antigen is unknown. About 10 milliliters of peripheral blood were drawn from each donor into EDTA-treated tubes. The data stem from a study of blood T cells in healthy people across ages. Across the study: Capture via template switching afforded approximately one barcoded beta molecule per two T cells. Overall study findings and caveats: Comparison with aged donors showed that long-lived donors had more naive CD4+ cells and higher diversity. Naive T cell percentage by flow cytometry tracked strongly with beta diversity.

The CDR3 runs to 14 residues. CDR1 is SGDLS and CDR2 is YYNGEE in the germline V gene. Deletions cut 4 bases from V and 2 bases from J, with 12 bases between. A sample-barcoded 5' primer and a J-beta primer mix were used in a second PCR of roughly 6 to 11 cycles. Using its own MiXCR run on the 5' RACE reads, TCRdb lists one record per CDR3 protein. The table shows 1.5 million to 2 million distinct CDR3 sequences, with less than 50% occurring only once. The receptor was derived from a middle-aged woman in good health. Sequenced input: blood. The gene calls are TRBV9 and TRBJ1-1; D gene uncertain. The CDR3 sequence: CASSPQRTNTEAFF. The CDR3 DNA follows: TGTGCCAGCAGCCCCCAGAGAACAAACACTGAAGCTTTCTTT. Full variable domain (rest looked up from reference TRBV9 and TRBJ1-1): DSGVTQTPKHLITATGQRVTLRCSPRSGDLSVYWYQQSLDQGLQFLIQYYNGEERAKGNILERFSAQQFPDLHSELNLSSLELGDSALYFCASSPQRTNTEAFFGQGTRLTVV.